Below, 24 T cell receptor beta chains from the same sample are listed, as sequenced in a study of memory CD4+ T cells and cytomegalovirus serostatus. Single viable CD3+CD4+CD8-CD45RO+ cells were sorted as the memory CD4+ T cells. Some clones are missing from TCRdb's copy, which holds only in-frame ones; the method was immunoSEQ multiplex PCR. The sample contains some 87,000 clones, roughly 80% of which appear only once. Sequencing used memory CD4+ T cells from blood. Every receptor here comes from an adult in good health and CMV-seropositive.

CDR3 protein: CASSLRGQGSNEQFF. In DNA form, the CDR3 reads TGTGCCAGCAGCTTGAGGGGACAGGGGTCCAATGAGCAGTTCTTC. The chain couples TRBV11-3 to TRBJ2-1; 10 nucleotides agree with TRBD1. CDR3 length equals 15 residues. Germline-derived CDR1 and CDR2 are SGHNT and YENEEA. V dropped 3 bases and J dropped 6; count of bases not matched to a gene: 5.

The chain is built from TRBV19 and TRBJ1-5; D is perhaps TRBD1 (5 bases). V dropped 3 bases and J dropped 6 bases, with 15 bases sitting between them. The CDR3 runs to 15 residues. Looked up from germline, CDR1 is LNHDA and CDR2 is SQIVND (reference sequence). The CDR3 reads CASSIPLGGSQPQHF. DNA of the CDR3: TGTGCCAGTAGTATCCCCCTCGGGGGTAGTCAGCCCCAGCATTTT. The variable domain in full, completed from reference TRBV19 and TRBJ1-5, reads DGGITQSPKYLFRKEGQNVTLSCEQNLNHDAMYWYRQDPGQGLRLIYYSQIVNDFQKGDIAEGYSVSREKKESFPLTVTSAQKNPTAFYLCASSIPLGGSQPQHFGDGTRLSIL.

The chain links TRBV5-1 to TRBJ2-5; possible D gene TRBD1, 6 bases. Per the germline V gene, CDR1 is SGHRS and CDR2 is YFSETQ. This CDR3 spans 16 amino acids. The germline V and J ends were trimmed by 2 bases and 2 bases, with 16 bases remaining between them. For the CDR3, the DNA is TGCGCCAGCAGCTTTGGGATTGGGGGCCCTCAAGAGACCCAGTACTTC. This codes for CASSFGIGGPQETQYF.

V is TRBV11-1 and J is TRBJ2-5; the D call may be TRBD1 or TRBD2 (5 bases each). The CDR3 runs 18 residues. Trimming removed 3 bases at V and 4 bases at J, with 24 bases between. Germline CDR1 is SGHAT and CDR2 is FQDESV (reference sequence). CDR3 sequence reads: CASSFGSLGDGAVETQYF. CDR3 nucleotide sequence: TGTGCCAGCAGCTTCGGATCGTTAGGGGACGGGGCCGTAGAGACCCAGTACTTC.

This clone was detected only once. J is TRBJ2-7 and V is TRBV19, with D perhaps matching TRBD2 (6 bases). Between the trimmed V and J ends, which lost 10 bases and 0 bases, there was a span of 16 bases. The CDR3 totals 14 residues. Germline CDR1 and CDR2: LNHDA and SQIVND (reference sequence). The CDR3 DNA reads TGTGCCAATGATAGCGGCAGGCTCTCCTACGAGCAGTACTTC. It yields the protein CANDSGRLSYEQYF.

The V and J genes are TRBV18 and TRBJ2-3; 7 bases agree with TRBD2. This CDR3 region has 16 residues. Trimming cost V 3 bases and J 5 bases; bases outside gene matches: 11. Germline V lookup: CDR1 KGHSH, CDR2 LQKENI. CDR3 in amino acids: CASSPTPSLAGDTQYF. The DNA of the CDR3 is TGTGCCAGCTCACCGACACCGAGTTTAGCGGGAGATACGCAGTATTTT.

V gene TRBV6-5 combines with J gene TRBJ2-7, with D possibly TRBD2 on 6 matching bases. The CDR3 runs to 15 residues. Germline assignment: CDR1 MNHEY and CDR2 SVGAGI. The V end lost 5 bases, the J end lost 0 bases, and 14 bases lay between the germline ends. As DNA, the CDR3 is TGTGCCAGCAGTGTCGTGGGGGGTATCTCCTACGAGCAGTACTTC. Amino acid sequence: CASSVVGGISYEQYF.

This clone was observed a handful of times. CDR3 bases: TGTGCCATCAGTGAGTCCCTGACAGGGGAAAGCAATCAGCCCCAGCATTTT. Translating gives CAISESLTGESNQPQHF. The V call is TRBV10-3, the J call TRBJ1-5; the match to TRBD1 covers 8 bases. The CDR3 sequence is 17 residues long. Germline V gene data show CDR1 as ENHRY and CDR2 as SYGVKD. The junction had 5 bases not matched to a gene; V was cut back by 0 bases and J by 1 base.

This chain's CDR3 is CASSLSGRYSNQPQHF. The CDR3 DNA reads as TGTGCCAGCAGCTTATCAGGACGGTATAGCAATCAGCCCCAGCATTTT. This sequence joins TRBV7-2 and TRBJ1-5; D is uncertain. The germline V gene has CDR1 SGHTA and CDR2 FQGNSA. Between the trimmed V and J ends, which lost 2 bases and 0 bases, there was a span of 11 bases. CDR3 size: 16 residues.

The chain joins TRBV27 to TRBJ1-5; tentative D call: TRBD1 (5 bases). The CDR3 spans 15 residues. The germline CDR1 and CDR2 sequences are MNHEY and SMNVEV (reference sequence). V was clipped by 8 bases and J by 8 bases, with 22 bases between them. Here the CDR3 reads CASALLTPPGEPQHF. Here the CDR3 DNA reads TGTGCCAGCGCACTTCTTACACCTCCGGGGGAGCCCCAGCATTTT.

This chain joins TRBV29-1 and TRBJ2-7; D call uncertain. Germline assignment: CDR1 SQVTM and CDR2 ANQGSEA. The V end lost 6 bases, the J end lost 5 bases, and 8 bases lay between the germline ends. CDR3 size: 10 residues. The CDR3 region is CSVADNEQYF. In DNA, the CDR3 is TGCAGCGTGGCAGACAACGAGCAGTACTTC.

The CDR3 DNA is TGCGCCAGCAGCTGGGGACAGGGACTTGCAACTAATGAAAAACTGTTTTTT. Residues: CASSWGQGLATNEKLFF. The chain employs TRBV5-1 and TRBJ1-4; TRBD1 agrees at 9 bases. Germline lookup yields CDR1 SGHRS and CDR2 YFSETQ. After removal of 3 bases from V and 0 bases from J, the junction contained 6 bases not matched to a gene. The CDR3 totals 17 residues. The variable domain in full, completed from reference TRBV5-1 and TRBJ1-4, reads KAGVTQTPRYLIKTRGQQVTLSCSPISGHRSVSWYQQTPGQGLQFLFEYFSETQRNKGNFPGRFSGRQFSNSRSEMNVSTLELGDSALYLCASSWGQGLATNEKLFFGSGTQLSVL.

V gene TRBV2 combines with J gene TRBJ2-1; D possibly corresponds to TRBD2 (7 bases). Germline CDR1 SNHLY, CDR2 FYNNEI. Trimming took 1 base from V and 8 from J, leaving 15 bases between them. This CDR3 comprises 15 residues. This chain's CDR3 is CASSEVAGGGDEQFF. CDR3 DNA: TGTGCCAGCAGTGAAGTCGCCGGAGGGGGGGATGAGCAGTTCTTC. Using reference TRBV2 and TRBJ2-1 for the parts outside the CDR3, the full variable domain is EPEVTQTPSHQVTQMGQEVILRCVPISNHLYFYWYRQILGQKVEFLVSFYNNEISEKSEIFDDQFSVERPDGSNFTLKIRSTKLEDSAMYFCASSEVAGGGDEQFFGPGTRLTVL.

This clone turned up a few times. V is TRBV2 and J is TRBJ1-1; D is unclear. Germline CDR1 reads SNHLY; CDR2 reads FYNNEI. This CDR3 region has 13 residues. Trimming shortened V by 9 bases and J by 0 bases, and 11 bases separated the two germline ends. Here the CDR3 reads CASRTQVNTEAFF. The CDR3 DNA is TGTGCCAGTAGAACTCAGGTGAACACTGAAGCTTTCTTT. The full variable domain, with the rest looked up from reference TRBV2 and TRBJ1-1, is EPEVTQTPSHQVTQMGQEVILRCVPISNHLYFYWYRQILGQKVEFLVSFYNNEISEKSEIFDDQFSVERPDGSNFTLKIRSTKLEDSAMYFCASRTQVNTEAFFGQGTRLTVV.

This clone was observed a few times. The chain couples TRBV28 to TRBJ2-7; 10 bases map to TRBD1. In germline, CDR1 is MDHEN, CDR2 SYDVKM. With V trimmed by 4 bases and J by 3 bases, 6 bases remained unmatched. The CDR3 is 15 residues long. CDR3: CASSSAGQGIYEQYF. CDR3 DNA: TGTGCCAGCAGTTCGGCGGGACAGGGGATCTACGAGCAGTACTTC.

This clone was recorded only once. The V gene is TRBV9, the J gene TRBJ2-1; D could derive from TRBD1 or TRBD2 (6 bases each). CDR3 length: 17 residues. The germline V gene has CDR1 SGDLS and CDR2 YYNGEE. V was pared by 0 bases and J by 8 bases, with 21 bases between. The CDR3 bases are TGTGCCAGCAGCGTAGCGGTCGGGCAGGGGAGGTACGATGAGCAGTTCTTC. It yields the protein CASSVAVGQGRYDEQFF.

This clone was picked up a small number of times. The chain joins TRBV7-9 to TRBJ1-1; TRBD1 matches at 9 bases. V gave up 5 bases and J gave up 7 bases; unmatched junction bases: 14. CDR3 length: 16 amino acids. Germline CDR1 reads SEHNR; CDR2 reads FQNEAQ (reference sequence). The CDR3 spells CASSQLGTGIFGEAFF. In nucleotides, the CDR3 is TGTGCCAGCAGCCAGCTCGGGACAGGGATATTCGGTGAAGCTTTCTTT. Full variable domain (outside the CDR3, taken from reference TRBV7-9 and TRBJ1-1): DTGVSQNPRHKITKRGQNVTFRCDPISEHNRLYWYRQTLGQGPEFLTYFQNEAQLEKSRLLSDRFSAERPKGSFSTLEIQRTEQGDSAMYLCASSQLGTGIFGEAFFGQGTRLTVV.

This chain links TRBV19 with TRBJ2-5, with 9 bases that match TRBD1. CDR1 and CDR2 from the germline V gene are LNHDA and SQIVND (reference sequence). The CDR3 has 14 amino acids. Losses at the gene ends were 5 bases for V and 7 bases for J; bases not matched to a gene: 8. The CDR3 region is CASSFGTGQGTQYF. In nucleotides, the CDR3 is TGTGCCAGTAGTTTTGGGACAGGGCAGGGGACCCAGTACTTC.

The V call is TRBV6-1, the J call TRBJ2-3; the D gene is possibly TRBD1 (5 bases). Germline V gene sequence: CDR1 MNHNS, CDR2 SASEGT. V lost 1 base, J lost 10 bases, and 9 bases lay in between. The CDR3 is made up of 12 amino acids. The CDR3 loop is CASSEGGTAQYF. The CDR3 nucleotides read TGTGCCAGCAGTGAAGGGGGCACCGCGCAGTATTTT.

This chain connects TRBV6-1 to TRBJ2-7; 8 positions match TRBD1. The CDR3 extends over 15 amino acids. Losses at the gene ends were 3 bases for V and 0 bases for J; bases not matched to a gene: 4. CDR1 and CDR2 from the germline V gene are MNHNS and SASEGT. The CDR3, as DNA: TGTGCCAGCAGTGATCCGGGACAGGCCTCCTACGAGCAGTACTTC. The encoded protein is CASSDPGQASYEQYF.

The CDR3 sequence: CASSWGLTDTQYF. CDR3 nucleotides: TGTGCCAGCAGCTGGGGACTCACAGATACGCAGTATTTT. This sequence joins TRBV7-3 and TRBJ2-3; TRBD2 might be the D (6 bases). V gave up 4 bases and J gave up 2 bases, with 7 bases separating them. Looked up from germline, CDR1 is SGHTA and CDR2 is FQGTGA. The CDR3 loop spans 13 amino acids.

V usage is TRBV7-9 and J usage is TRBJ2-5, with D possibly matching TRBD2 (5 bases). Trimming left V 6 bases short and J 5 bases short, with 19 bases between. From germline, CDR1 is SEHNR and CDR2 FQNEAQ (reference sequence). This CDR3 has 15 amino acids. In nucleotides, the CDR3 is TGTGCCAGCAGATCCCCCGTCGGGGAACAGGAGACCCAGTACTTC. This codes for CASRSPVGEQETQYF.

The chain carries TRBV9 and TRBJ2-1; D gene uncertain. Germline-derived CDR1 and CDR2 are SGDLS and YYNGEE. V was cut by 0 bases and J by 0 bases, with 7 bases left in between. The length of the CDR3 is 15 residues. The DNA for the CDR3 is TGTGCCAGCAGCGTAGGGCTTTCCTCCTACAATGAGCAGTTCTTC. This translates into CASSVGLSSYNEQFF.

This clone came up a few times. The chain couples TRBV6-5 to TRBJ1-1; TRBD1 is a possible D gene (6 bases). CDR1 is MNHEY, CDR2 SVGAGI, per germline. This CDR3 has 13 amino acids. V shed 5 bases and J shed 1 base, with 8 bases lying between them. CDR3 sequence: CASSQQGNTEAFF. In nucleotides, the CDR3 is TGTGCCAGCAGTCAACAGGGGAACACTGAAGCTTTCTTT.